These 26 T cell receptor beta chains share one sample of origin, sequenced in a study of a mutant IDH1 vaccine in newly diagnosed glioma. No antigens are known for them. Data came from immunoSEQ multiplex PCR; TCRdb stores just in-frame clones and leaves some out. The repertoire holds over 45,000 clones, with roughly 80% as singletons. Stated time point: week 23, last vaccination. It was 300 ug of mutant IDH1 20-mer peptide that made up each vaccine dose, given with topical imiquimod. Sequencing used PBMCs, obtained from a glioma patient whose treatment included an IDH1 peptide vaccine. Receptor source: a man between 40 and 49 years old with glioma.

J is TRBJ1-4 and V is TRBV4-1; TRBD1 agrees at 8 bases. V was clipped by 3 bases and J by 5 bases; unmatched bases: 5. Germline values: CDR1 MGHRA, CDR2 YSYEKL. The CDR3 totals 15 residues. CDR3 DNA sequence: TGCGCCAGCAGCCATGTTGGACAGGGCAATGAAAAACTGTTTTTT. This codes for CASSHVGQGNEKLFF.

This clone was found a few times. The genes are TRBV27 and TRBJ1-5, with D perhaps matching TRBD1 (5 bases). The V and J ends lost 3 bases and 2 bases respectively, with 11 bases between them. The CDR3 totals 15 residues. The germline V gene has CDR1 MNHEY and CDR2 SMNVEV (reference sequence). This chain's CDR3 is CASSLSGKGNQPQHF. The CDR3 DNA sequence: TGTGCCAGCAGTTTGTCAGGGAAGGGCAATCAGCCCCAGCATTTT.

This chain connects TRBV19 to TRBJ2-7, with 8 bases matching TRBD1. V was pared by 4 bases and J by 6 bases, with 5 bases of the junction left unmatched. The CDR3 sequence is 13 residues long. Per germline, CDR1 LNHDA and CDR2 SQIVND (reference sequence). CDR3 amino acids: CASSKQGGGEQYF. In DNA form, the CDR3 reads TGTGCCAGTAGTAAACAGGGGGGCGGCGAGCAGTACTTC.

This chain uses TRBV7-2 with TRBJ1-3, with D tentatively TRBD1 (6 bases). Germline V gene data show CDR1 as SGHTA and CDR2 as FQGNSA. The CDR3 is 15 amino acids. Trimming left V 5 bases short and J 0 bases short, with 11 bases between. In nucleotides, the CDR3 is TGTGCCAGCAGCCCCAGGGACATCTCTGGAAACACCATATATTTT. Translation gives CASSPRDISGNTIYF.

The chain employs TRBV2 and TRBJ1-5; D unresolved. Germline lookup yields CDR1 SNHLY and CDR2 FYNNEI. This CDR3 contains 15 residues. The V end lost 2 bases, the J end lost 3 bases, and 11 bases lay between the germline ends. DNA of the CDR3: TGTGCCAGCAGTGAAACGGACGGAATCAATCAGCCCCAGCATTTT. Protein product: CASSETDGINQPQHF.

Only a few counts were recorded for this clone. V gene TRBV10-2 combines with J gene TRBJ1-2; D not certain. Germline V gene data show CDR1 as WSHSY and CDR2 as SAAADI. This CDR3 has 13 amino acids. Trimming removed 2 bases from V and 2 bases from J, with 6 bases in between. The DNA of the CDR3 is TGCGCCAGCAGTGAGAACACCAACTATGGCTACACCTTC. Translating gives CASSENTNYGYTF.

The chain employs TRBV4-1 and TRBJ2-7; tentatively, D is TRBD2 (5 bases). The CDR3 is 16 amino acids. V was pared by 4 bases and J by 6 bases, with 22 bases between. Germline V gives CDR1 MGHRA, CDR2 YSYEKL. CDR3: CASSPNSGVSLSEQYF. The CDR3 DNA sequence: TGCGCCAGCAGCCCCAATTCCGGGGTAAGTCTCTCCGAGCAGTACTTC.

J is TRBJ1-5 and V is TRBV6-5, with 7 bases lining up with TRBD1. CDR1 MNHEY and CDR2 SVGAGI come from the germline V gene. Trimming took 0 bases from V and 6 from J; bases not matched to a gene: 8. CDR3 length equals 16 residues. The CDR3 DNA is TGTGCCAGCAGTTACTCTGGCCCAGGGGGTGGTCAGCCCCAGCATTTT. Translating it yields CASSYSGPGGGQPQHF.

This clone occurred once. The chain joins TRBV11-1 to TRBJ1-1, with D maybe TRBD1 (5 bases). The CDR3 runs 14 residues. V was trimmed by 3 bases and J by 4 bases, leaving 12 bases between them. Germline V gene lookup returns CDR1 SGHAT and CDR2 FQDESV (reference sequence). CDR3 DNA: TGTGCCAGCAGCTTCTCTCCGGGGACCACTGAAGCTTTCTTT. It codes for CASSFSPGTTEAFF.

The chain links TRBV9 to TRBJ1-1, with TRBD1 identical over 8 bases. This CDR3 is 16 amino acids long. CDR1 and CDR2 from the germline V gene are SGDLS and YYNGEE. With 2 bases clipped from V and 3 bases from J, the junction kept 9 bases outside the gene matches. In nucleotides, the CDR3 is TGTGCCAGCAGCGTTCTACAGGGGGTTAGGGACACTGAAGCTTTCTTT. This translates into CASSVLQGVRDTEAFF.

The chain is built from TRBV30 and TRBJ1-6; 8 bases align to TRBD1. The CDR3 covers 15 residues. Germline V gives CDR1 GTSNPN, CDR2 SVGIG (reference sequence). The ends lost 1 base at V and 8 bases at J; junction bases unmatched: 7. The CDR3 region has the DNA TGTGCCTGGAGTGCAATTGGACAGGGTGATTCACCCCTCCACTTT. This codes for CAWSAIGQGDSPLHF. The full variable domain, with the rest looked up from reference TRBV30 and TRBJ1-6, is SQTIHQWPATLVQPVGSPLSLECTVEGTSNPNLYWYRQAAGRGLQLLFYSVGIGQISSEVPQNLSASRPQDRQFILSSKKLLLSDSGFYLCAWSAIGQGDSPLHFGNGTRLTVT.

The CDR3 sequence is CASIELGYSDTEAFF. In DNA, the CDR3 is TGTGCCAGCATCGAATTGGGGTACTCGGACACTGAAGCTTTCTTT. The rearrangement uses TRBV2 and TRBJ1-1; D not certain. Between the trimmed V and J ends, which lost 7 bases and 3 bases, there was a span of 18 bases. Per the germline V gene, CDR1 is SNHLY and CDR2 is FYNNEI. The CDR3 is 15 amino acids. Filled out from reference TRBV2 and TRBJ1-1, the complete variable domain reads EPEVTQTPSHQVTQMGQEVILRCVPISNHLYFYWYRQILGQKVEFLVSFYNNEISEKSEIFDDQFSVERPDGSNFTLKIRSTKLEDSAMYFCASIELGYSDTEAFFGQGTRLTVV.

V usage is TRBV2 and J usage is TRBJ2-2; D ambiguous. Trimming removed 7 bases from V and 2 bases from J, with 14 bases in between. The CDR3 has 15 residues. Germline V gives CDR1 SNHLY, CDR2 FYNNEI. CDR3 sequence reads: CASKLSATNTGELFF. For the CDR3, the DNA is TGTGCCAGCAAGTTAAGCGCTACAAACACCGGGGAGCTGTTTTTT. Using reference TRBV2 and TRBJ2-2 for the parts outside the CDR3, the full variable domain is EPEVTQTPSHQVTQMGQEVILRCVPISNHLYFYWYRQILGQKVEFLVSFYNNEISEKSEIFDDQFSVERPDGSNFTLKIRSTKLEDSAMYFCASKLSATNTGELFFGEGSRLTVL.

The V gene is TRBV9, the J gene TRBJ2-1; TRBD2 matches 7 bases. Looked up from germline, CDR1 is SGDLS and CDR2 is YYNGEE. J was trimmed by 2 bases and V by 4 bases; bases with no gene match: 9. CDR3 length: 16 residues. The CDR3, as DNA: TGTGCCAGCAGCATAGCTAGCGGTTTGGCCTACAATGAGCAGTTCTTC. Its translation is CASSIASGLAYNEQFF.

A few counts support this clone. This rearrangement joins TRBV15 to TRBJ1-1, with D possibly matching TRBD1 (5 bases). The V end was cut by 6 bases, the J end by 10 bases, with 18 bases between. This CDR3 has 13 amino acids. CDR1 and CDR2 from the germline V gene are LNHNV and YYDKDF (reference sequence). CDR3 in DNA: TGTGCCACCAGGCAAGGGGCTGGTGGTCGAGCTTTCTTT. Protein: CATRQGAGGRAFF.

This clone was detected once. The chain has TRBV4-1 and TRBJ1-1, with a possible D match to TRBD1 (5 bases). Looked up from germline, CDR1 is MGHRA and CDR2 is YSYEKL. This CDR3 comprises 19 residues. V lost 0 bases and J lost 1, with 21 bases in between. The CDR3 DNA follows: TGCGCCAGCAGCCAAGACGACACCGGGACCGGTGCCCGGAACACTGAAGCTTTCTTT. Its translation is CASSQDDTGTGARNTEAFF.

V gene TRBV6-6 combines with J gene TRBJ1-1, with D perhaps matching TRBD1 (6 bases). Trimming cost V 3 bases and J 8 bases, with 7 bases left between them. This CDR3 contains 11 residues. In germline, CDR1 is MNHNY, CDR2 SVGAGI (reference sequence). The CDR3 DNA reads TGTGCCAGCAGTTATGGACAGGAAGCTTTCTTT. Translation: CASSYGQEAFF.

This clone was counted a few times. The rearrangement uses TRBV19 and TRBJ1-5; D possibly corresponds to TRBD1 (5 bases). The V gene lost 7 bases and the J gene lost 3 bases, with 10 bases spanning the gap. The germline V gene encodes CDR1 LNHDA and CDR2 SQIVND (reference sequence). The CDR3 has 13 residues. The CDR3, as DNA: TGTGCCAGTACCCGACAGATCAATCAGCCCCAGCATTTT. This gives the protein CASTRQINQPQHF. The entire variable domain, with the rest obtained from reference TRBV19 and TRBJ1-5, is as follows: DGGITQSPKYLFRKEGQNVTLSCEQNLNHDAMYWYRQDPGQGLRLIYYSQIVNDFQKGDIAEGYSVSREKKESFPLTVTSAQKNPTAFYLCASTRQINQPQHFGDGTRLSIL.

This chain joins TRBV4-1 and TRBJ1-4; D gene ambiguous. The CDR3 is made up of 16 amino acids. Trimming took 4 bases from V and 1 from J, leaving 13 bases between them. The V gene's germline CDR1 is MGHRA and CDR2 YSYEKL. CDR3 residues: CASSPRSTGTNEKLFF. CDR3 DNA sequence: TGCGCCAGCAGCCCGAGATCGACGGGAACTAATGAAAAACTGTTTTTT.

The chain uses TRBV18 and TRBJ1-3; D is ambiguous. The V gene lost 3 bases and the J gene lost 0 bases, with 12 bases spanning the gap. Germline V gene data show CDR1 as KGHSH and CDR2 as LQKENI. This CDR3 spans 16 amino acids. The DNA for the CDR3 is TGTGCCAGCTCACCCGGACGGACTGCCTCTGGAAACACCATATATTTT. It specifies CASSPGRTASGNTIYF.

CDR3 sequence reads: CASSLGRTDTEAFF. CDR3 bases: TGTGCCAGCAGCCTGGGACGTACGGACACTGAAGCTTTCTTT. The V and J genes are TRBV7-9 and TRBJ1-1; the D gene is possibly TRBD1 (5 bases). V was clipped by 5 bases and J by 3 bases, with 13 bases between them. The CDR3 length is 14 residues. The germline V gene encodes CDR1 SEHNR and CDR2 FQNEAQ (reference sequence).

This rearrangement joins TRBV5-1 to TRBJ2-3; D unclear. Germline loops: CDR1 SGHRS, CDR2 YFSETQ. This CDR3 region has 14 residues. V lost 4 bases, J lost 4 bases, and 13 bases lay in between. The CDR3 protein is CASSQVRFPDTQYF. As DNA, the CDR3 is TGCGCCAGCAGCCAAGTACGATTCCCAGATACGCAGTATTTT.

The chain employs TRBV18 and TRBJ2-7; perhaps TRBD1 as D (6 bases). Deletions cut 3 bases from V and 0 bases from J, with 15 bases between. The CDR3 extends over 16 amino acids. Germline loops: CDR1 KGHSH, CDR2 LQKENI. CDR3 sequence: CASSPRGRGDSYEQYF. CDR3 nucleotides: TGTGCCAGCTCACCGCGCGGCAGGGGCGACTCCTACGAGCAGTACTTC.

The gene calls are TRBV7-2 and TRBJ2-7; the D is unclear. Germline CDR1 and CDR2: SGHTA and FQGNSA. Trimming shortened V by 2 bases and J by 6 bases, and 14 bases separated the two germline ends. This CDR3 has 14 amino acids. CDR3 sequence: CASSLSSPPSEQYF. The DNA for the CDR3 is TGTGCCAGCAGCTTAAGTTCCCCACCCAGCGAGCAGTACTTC. Full variable domain (missing parts from reference TRBV7-2 and TRBJ2-7): GAGVSQSPSNKVTEKGKDVELRCDPISGHTALYWYRQSLGQGLEFLIYFQGNSAPDKSGLPSDRFSAERTGGSVSTLTIQRTQQEDSAVYLCASSLSSPPSEQYFGPGTRLTVT.

This clone was observed a handful of times. This rearrangement joins TRBV19 to TRBJ1-1; no firm D call. The CDR3 spans 16 residues. The germline V gene encodes CDR1 LNHDA and CDR2 SQIVND (reference sequence). Trimming removed 7 bases from V and 1 base from J, with 19 bases in between. The DNA for the CDR3 is TGTGCCAGTACTCATCGGGCCGGTGAAAAGAACACTGAAGCTTTCTTT. This encodes CASTHRAGEKNTEAFF.

J is TRBJ1-2 and V is TRBV29-1; 10 positions match TRBD1. The V gene end was trimmed by 0 bases and the J gene end by 3 bases; junction bases not matched to a gene: 4. Germline-derived CDR1 and CDR2 are SQVTM and ANQGSEA. This CDR3 is built from 15 residues. Here the CDR3 reads CSVEDQGQGHYGYTF. The CDR3 DNA sequence: TGCAGCGTTGAAGACCAGGGACAGGGGCACTATGGCTACACCTTC.